The 26 T cell receptor beta chains below were found in one sample sequenced in a study of blood T cell repertoires in COVID-19. The assay was immunoSEQ multiplex PCR, and TCRdb's table has in-frame clones only and misses some. The sample includes about 220,000 clones, about 80% of them seen just once. Sequencing was performed on peripheral blood. Source of these receptors: a woman aged 25-40 years who had recovered from COVID-19.

The rearrangement joins TRBV2 to TRBJ2-7; tentative D call: TRBD2 (6 bases). The CDR3 covers 15 residues. Germline lookup yields CDR1 SNHLY and CDR2 FYNNEI. Trimming shortened V by 2 bases and J by 7 bases, and 18 bases separated the two germline ends. DNA of the CDR3: TGTGCCAGCAGTGAAATACCGGGAGCTCAGGGAGAGCAGTACTTC. Its translation is CASSEIPGAQGEQYF. Filled out from reference TRBV2 and TRBJ2-7, the complete variable domain reads EPEVTQTPSHQVTQMGQEVILRCVPISNHLYFYWYRQILGQKVEFLVSFYNNEISEKSEIFDDQFSVERPDGSNFTLKIRSTKLEDSAMYFCASSEIPGAQGEQYFGPGTRLTVT.

This rearrangement joins TRBV19 to TRBJ2-3; TRBD2 matches at 8 bases. This CDR3 region has 16 residues. From germline, CDR1 is LNHDA and CDR2 SQIVND (reference sequence). V was pared by 4 bases and J by 0 bases, with 6 bases of the junction left unmatched. CDR3 nucleotides: TGTGCCAGTAGTACAAGCGGGAGCGCTAGCACAGATACGCAGTATTTT. Translating gives CASSTSGSASTDTQYF.

The rearrangement uses TRBV28 and TRBJ2-1; D may be TRBD2 (5 bases). The CDR3 has 16 amino acids. The germline V gene encodes CDR1 MDHEN and CDR2 SYDVKM. Trimming pared 3 bases from V and 7 bases from J, leaving 19 bases between. The CDR3 DNA sequence: TGTGCCAGCAGTTTTAGTGGTCTAGCTGCGAGGAATGAGCAGTTCTTC. It codes for CASSFSGLAARNEQFF. Full variable domain (missing parts from reference TRBV28 and TRBJ2-1): DVKVTQSSRYLVKRTGEKVFLECVQDMDHENMFWYRQDPGLGLRLIYFSYDVKMKEKGDIPEGYSVSREKKERFSLILESASTNQTSMYLCASSFSGLAARNEQFFGPGTRLTVL.

The count of this clone is one. In nucleotides, the CDR3 is TGTGCCAGCAGTTCCGGGACTAGCGGGATCGTTCAGGATACGCAGTATTTT. Its translation is CASSSGTSGIVQDTQYF. This chain joins TRBV28 and TRBJ2-3; 13 bases agree with TRBD2. CDR1 MDHEN and CDR2 SYDVKM come from the germline V gene. Trimming took 4 bases from V and 6 from J; bases not matched to a gene: 10. This CDR3 is 17 amino acids long.

In this sample, this clone turned up a few times. V is TRBV14 and J is TRBJ2-2; the match to TRBD2 covers 12 bases. Per the germline V gene, CDR1 is SGHDN and CDR2 is FVKESK. V trimming: 4 bases; J trimming: 4 bases; junction bases outside the gene matches: 1. CDR3 length equals 15 residues. CDR3 DNA sequence: TGTGCCAGCAGCCGACTAGCGGGAGTCACCGGGGAGCTGTTTTTT. Its translation: CASSRLAGVTGELFF.

The rearrangement links TRBV28 to TRBJ2-3; maybe TRBD2 (5 bases). V shed 2 bases and J shed 4 bases, with 25 bases lying between them. Germline CDR1 reads MDHEN; CDR2 reads SYDVKM. The CDR3 runs to 19 residues. The CDR3 DNA reads as TGTGCCAGCAGTTTAGGACTTCGGACTTTCGAACCTGATCCAGATACGCAGTATTTT. This translates into CASSLGLRTFEPDPDTQYF.

The chain combines TRBV9 with TRBJ1-1; TRBD1 matches 10 bases. The V and J ends lost 3 bases and 6 bases, in that order; junction bases with no gene match: 8. Germline CDR1 and CDR2: SGDLS and YYNGEE. The CDR3 contains 15 residues. The CDR3 DNA reads TGTGCCAGCAGCGATGGGACAGGGGTGTACCCTGAAGCTTTCTTT. It encodes CASSDGTGVYPEAFF.

This chain links TRBV9 with TRBJ2-7; 9 positions match TRBD2. The CDR3 totals 15 residues. V gave up 0 bases and J gave up 3 bases; unmatched junction bases: 4. Germline V gives CDR1 SGDLS, CDR2 YYNGEE. The CDR3 nucleotides are TGTGCCAGCAGCGTAGGGTCTAGCGGGAACTACGAGCAGTACTTC. Residues: CASSVGSSGNYEQYF.

V usage is TRBV6-5 and J usage is TRBJ1-1; D possibly corresponds to TRBD1 (6 bases). Trimming cost V 6 bases and J 1 base, with 12 bases left between them. From germline, CDR1 is MNHEY and CDR2 SVGAGI. This CDR3 contains 14 residues. CDR3 DNA: TGTGCCAGCAGCCCAGTGACAGGGAACACTGAAGCTTTCTTT. This codes for CASSPVTGNTEAFF.

This clone was counted a single time. The chain carries TRBV5-4 and TRBJ2-3, with 9 bases aligning to TRBD2. J gave up 4 bases and V 4 bases, and 10 bases lay outside the gene matches. This CDR3 region has 16 residues. Germline V lookup: CDR1 SGHNT, CDR2 YYREEE (reference sequence). The CDR3 nucleotides read TGTGCCAGCAGCAACCCCGGGACTAGCAGCGCAGATACGCAGTATTTT. As protein: CASSNPGTSSADTQYF.

The chain is built from TRBV6-5 and TRBJ1-6; 7 bases map to TRBD1. V trimming: 5 bases; J trimming: 10 bases; junction bases outside the gene matches: 11. Germline CDR1 MNHEY, CDR2 SVGAGI. The CDR3 loop spans 15 amino acids. The CDR3 DNA follows: TGTGCCAGCAGTCCCGGGACAGCCCCAGGATCACCCCTCCACTTT. Its protein is CASSPGTAPGSPLHF.

This clone was seen once. The chain has TRBV4-1 and TRBJ2-1; D is unclear. The germline CDR1 and CDR2 sequences are MGHRA and YSYEKL. V was pared by 1 base and J by 0 bases, with 10 bases between. The length of the CDR3 is 16 residues. This CDR3 reads CASSQVDMISYNEQFF. The CDR3, as DNA: TGCGCCAGCAGCCAAGTAGACATGATCTCCTACAATGAGCAGTTCTTC.

The gene calls are TRBV5-1 and TRBJ1-5; 8 nucleotides match TRBD1. J lost 3 bases, V lost 8 bases, and 4 bases had no gene match. Germline V lookup: CDR1 SGHRS, CDR2 YFSETQ. This CDR3 has 13 residues. The CDR3 reads CASGQGPNQPQHF. In nucleotides, the CDR3 is TGCGCCAGTGGACAGGGACCCAATCAGCCCCAGCATTTT.

This chain links TRBV6-1 with TRBJ1-6, with TRBD1 identical over 8 bases. CDR3 length: 15 residues. The germline V gene has CDR1 MNHNS and CDR2 SASEGT. V shed 2 bases, J shed 7 bases, and the junction held 4 bases outside the gene matches. The CDR3 reads CASSEIRQGNSPLHF. In DNA, the CDR3 is TGTGCCAGCAGTGAAATCCGACAGGGGAATTCACCCCTCCACTTT.

This chain uses TRBV10-2 with TRBJ1-6, with TRBD1 matching over 11 bases. This CDR3 is built from 14 residues. Germline CDR1 is WSHSY and CDR2 is SAAADI. Unmatched junction bases numbered 4, after V lost 6 bases and J lost 9 bases. CDR3: CASSRTGGASPLHF. The CDR3 DNA follows: TGCGCCAGCAGCCGGACAGGGGGCGCTTCACCCCTCCACTTT.

This rearrangement joins TRBV5-1 to TRBJ1-5; D might be TRBD1 (5 bases). Germline values: CDR1 SGHRS, CDR2 YFSETQ. The V end lost 0 bases, the J end lost 8 bases, and 9 bases lay between the germline ends. The length of the CDR3 is 13 residues. In DNA form, the CDR3 reads TGCGCCAGCAGCTTGGAGGGGCCGGAGCCCCAGCATTTT. Its translation is CASSLEGPEPQHF.

V is TRBV7-2 and J is TRBJ1-6; 8 bases map to TRBD1. CDR1 is SGHTA and CDR2 is FQGNSA in the germline V gene. This CDR3 is 16 amino acids long. The J segment lost 14 bases and the V segment lost 2 bases, leaving 14 bases of the junction unmatched. This CDR3 reads CASSLYPDRGYSALHF. The CDR3 bases are TGTGCCAGCAGCTTATACCCCGACAGGGGCTACTCGGCCCTCCACTTT.

The sample holds a few counts of this clone. The J gene is TRBJ2-5, the V gene TRBV10-2; TRBD2 agrees at 12 bases. Germline lookup yields CDR1 WSHSY and CDR2 SAAADI. Trimming at V came to 7 bases and at J to 2 bases, leaving 5 bases not matched to a gene. The CDR3 totals 15 residues. The CDR3 reads CASIGLAGTQETQYF. The CDR3, as DNA: TGCGCCAGCATTGGACTAGCGGGGACACAAGAGACCCAGTACTTC.

This chain links TRBV27 with TRBJ2-2; TRBD2 is a possible D gene (5 bases). Germline V CDR1 and CDR2: MNHEY, SMNVEV (reference sequence). V was cut by 8 bases and J by 1 base, with 11 bases left in between. The CDR3 contains 14 residues. The CDR3: CASSHGVNTGELFF. CDR3 in DNA: TGTGCCAGCTCCCACGGGGTGAACACCGGGGAGCTGTTTTTT.

The chain joins TRBV27 to TRBJ2-1, with D perhaps TRBD1 (6 bases). CDR1 is MNHEY, CDR2 SMNVEV, per germline (reference sequence). The CDR3 runs to 13 residues. V lost 0 bases, J lost 10 bases, and 10 bases lay in between. CDR3 amino acids: CASSLSWDTEQFF. CDR3 bases: TGTGCCAGCAGTTTATCGTGGGACACAGAGCAGTTCTTC.

This sequence joins TRBV7-3 and TRBJ2-3; TRBD2 agrees at 12 bases. V dropped 5 bases and J dropped 4; count of bases not matched to a gene: 7. The germline V gene has CDR1 SGHTA and CDR2 FQGTGA. There are 16 residues in the CDR3. The CDR3 here is CASSQRLAGAPDTQYF. Here the CDR3 DNA reads TGTGCCAGCAGCCAAAGACTAGCGGGAGCTCCAGATACGCAGTATTTT.

V usage is TRBV29-1 and J usage is TRBJ2-2; perhaps TRBD2 as D (5 bases). The CDR3 contains 14 residues. V lost 2 bases, J lost 3 bases, and 10 bases lay in between. Germline loops: CDR1 SQVTM, CDR2 ANQGSEA. The CDR3 DNA reads as TGCAGCGTTGAATTAGCGCGGGACACCGGGGAGCTGTTTTTT. Translating it yields CSVELARDTGELFF.

This sequence joins TRBV30 and TRBJ1-6; D possibly corresponds to TRBD1 (5 bases). Trimming stripped 5 bases from V and 12 bases from J, with 17 bases between. CDR3 length: 13 residues. CDR1 and CDR2 (germline): GTSNPN, SVGIG (reference sequence). Here the CDR3 DNA reads TGTGCCTGGGGAGAAGGACCCAGGGAACCCCTCCACTTT. Its protein product is CAWGEGPREPLHF.

V and J are TRBV13 and TRBJ2-7, with D maybe TRBD2 (6 bases). Per the germline V gene, CDR1 is PRHDT and CDR2 is FYEKMQ (reference sequence). The CDR3 runs to 15 residues. With 5 bases removed from V and 0 bases from J, the gap between germline ends came to 14 bases. The DNA of the CDR3 is TGTGCCAGCAGCCCCGGGGGAGGACCCTCCTACGAGCAGTACTTC. Translation gives CASSPGGGPSYEQYF.

CDR3 sequence: CASSLTGEFSPLHF. For the CDR3, the DNA is TGTGCCAGTAGTTTGACAGGGGAGTTTTCACCCCTCCACTTT. The chain carries TRBV19 and TRBJ1-6; TRBD1 aligns across 8 bases. V lost 5 bases to trimming and J lost 9 bases; unmatched junction nucleotides: 6. Germline CDR1 is LNHDA and CDR2 is SQIVND (reference sequence). This CDR3 has 14 amino acids.

The chain combines TRBV10-3 with TRBJ1-2; the D gene is possibly TRBD1 (5 bases). Trimming stripped 6 bases from V and 6 bases from J, with 14 bases between. Per the germline V gene, CDR1 is ENHRY and CDR2 is SYGVKD. The CDR3 runs to 13 residues. For the CDR3, the DNA is TGTGCCATCAGGGGGGGAGTCGGGAATGGCTACACCTTC. This sequence encodes CAIRGGVGNGYTF.